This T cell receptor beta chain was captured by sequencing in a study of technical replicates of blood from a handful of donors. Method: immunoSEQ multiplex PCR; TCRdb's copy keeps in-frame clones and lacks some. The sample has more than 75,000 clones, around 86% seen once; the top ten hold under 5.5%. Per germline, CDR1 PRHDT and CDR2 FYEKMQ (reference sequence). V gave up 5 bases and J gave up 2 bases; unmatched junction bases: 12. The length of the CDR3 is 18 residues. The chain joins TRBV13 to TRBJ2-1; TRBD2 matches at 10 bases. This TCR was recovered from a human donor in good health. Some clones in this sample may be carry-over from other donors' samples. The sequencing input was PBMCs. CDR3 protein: CASSEFLAGALTYNEQFF. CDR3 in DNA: TGTGCCAGCAGCGAGTTCCTAGCGGGGGCCCTCACCTACAATGAGCAGTTCTTC.